The sequence of this T cell receptor (beta chain) was determined in a study of cytotoxic CD8 clonotypes in ibrutinib-treated CLL. In the study overall: Among responders, about 24 were partial and 2 complete; after median approximately 62 months, around 14 stayed remitted and 12 progressed. Response samples came after a median 12 months of treatment, range 6 to 36.

Notes on this clone: The antigen remains undetermined.

The germline V gene encodes CDR1 SEHNR and CDR2 FQNEAQ (reference sequence). The length of the CDR3 is 15 residues. The V end lost 1 base, the J end lost 7 bases, and 16 bases lay between the germline ends. Study observations and caveats: Stable or contracted on treatment, public clonotypes were also uncommon.

Targeted sequencing depth ranged from 1 in 200,000 to 1 in 1 million T cells. Clones were read by immunoSEQ multiplex PCR, and TCRdb kept only the in-frame ones, dropping some. The sample has 200,000 to 250,000 clones, about three quarters seen once. V usage is TRBV7-9 and J usage is TRBJ1-2; D is possibly TRBD1 (6 bases). This specimen was PBMCs, taken after 12 months of ibrutinib treatment. This receptor was obtained from a human donor with chronic lymphocytic leukemia. This CDR3 reads CASSLVWGGSRGYTF. CDR3 DNA: TGTGCCAGCAGCTTAGTTTGGGGGGGCTCGCGTGGCTACACCTTC.